Sequencing of this TCR beta chain was carried out in a study of blood T cell repertoires in COVID-19. Germline CDR1 is SEHNR and CDR2 is FQNEAQ (reference sequence). The CDR3 is 19 residues long. After removal of 5 bases from V and 1 base from J, the junction contained 13 bases not matched to a gene. Libraries were prepared by immunoSEQ multiplex PCR; TCRdb keeps only in-frame clonotypes and omits some of them. The sample yields around 230,000 clones, around 84% seen once. This clonotype was obtained from a man aged 45-65 years with COVID-19, enrolled during active disease. The sequenced material came from peripheral blood. The chain joins TRBV7-9 to TRBJ2-1; TRBD2 matches 11 bases. CDR3 nucleotides: TGTGCCAGCAGCCAATGGGGTACTAGCGGGAGTAAATCCTACAATGAGCAGTTCTTC. It translates to CASSQWGTSGSKSYNEQFF.